This TCR beta chain was documented in a study of T cell responses to AZD1222 COVID-19 vaccine. Whole-study context: Second-dose intervals near 4 or 12 weeks were combined. Findings and limits, study-wide: Regions 160-218 and 743-854 held dominance among vaccine-associated CD4 TCRs, which spanned spike. Researchers took repertoire samples only after the peak T cell response had come.

Assay used: immunoSEQ multiplex PCR; TCRdb lists only in-frame clones, some missing. The table has about 130,000 clones, 87% seen once. Points on this clone: As yet, its antigen is unknown.

The material was peripheral blood, obtained on day 0 of AZD1222 vaccination. The clonotype was recovered from an adult in good health.

CDR3 nucleotide sequence: TGCAGCGTTGGCAAAGGGACAGGCGTTAACTATGGCTACACCTTC. It encodes CSVGKGTGVNYGYTF. This chain links TRBV29-1 with TRBJ1-2; 8 bases line up with TRBD1. J gave up 1 base and V 4 bases, and 8 bases lay outside the gene matches. Germline V gene lookup returns CDR1 SQVTM and CDR2 ANQGSEA. CDR3 length: 15 residues.